One and the same sample provided the 21 T cell receptor beta chains below, sequenced in a study of T cell responses to AZD1222 COVID-19 vaccine. Some clones are missing from TCRdb's copy, which holds only in-frame ones; the method was immunoSEQ multiplex PCR. This table holds about 150,000 clones, about 93% found once. The sequences come from peripheral blood, collected on day 0 of AZD1222 vaccination. The source of these receptors is an adult in good health.

This sequence joins TRBV5-1 and TRBJ2-2, with 9 bases matching TRBD1. The J segment lost 0 bases and the V segment lost 1 base, leaving 1 base of the junction unmatched. The CDR3 covers 16 residues. Germline assignment: CDR1 SGHRS and CDR2 YFSETQ. CDR3 protein: CASSLRDRANTGELFF. The DNA for the CDR3 is TGCGCCAGCAGCTTGAGGGACAGGGCGAACACCGGGGAGCTGTTTTTT.

The rearrangement links TRBV5-1 to TRBJ1-1, with TRBD1 matching over 10 bases. CDR3 size: 15 residues. The germline gives CDR1 SGHRS, CDR2 YFSETQ. V was pared by 6 bases and J by 0 bases, with 5 bases of the junction left unmatched. CDR3 bases: TGCGCCAGCAACCGACAGGGGGCAATGAACACTGAAGCTTTCTTT. Its protein is CASNRQGAMNTEAFF.

In its sample, this clone was seen once. The rearrangement joins TRBV2 to TRBJ2-7, with 12 nucleotides matching TRBD1. Trimming at V came to 4 bases and at J to 5 bases, leaving 9 bases not matched to a gene. CDR1 and CDR2 (germline): SNHLY, FYNNEI. The CDR3 is 16 amino acids. CDR3 nucleotide sequence: TGTGCCAGCAGTGGGGGACAGGGGGCCGGGAAGAACGAGCAGTACTTC. This sequence encodes CASSGGQGAGKNEQYF.

This chain joins TRBV6-8 and TRBJ2-2; D gene unclear. The V gene's germline CDR1 is MNHGY and CDR2 SAAAGT. The CDR3 loop spans 11 amino acids. V was cut by 6 bases and J by 7 bases, with 6 bases left in between. This CDR3 reads CASRRGGELFF. The CDR3 DNA follows: TGTGCCAGCAGGCGAGGCGGGGAGCTGTTTTTT.

This sequence joins TRBV19 and TRBJ1-1; a possible D gene is TRBD1 (6 bases). The CDR3 runs 14 residues. Germline assignment: CDR1 LNHDA and CDR2 SQIVND (reference sequence). Trimming pared 3 bases from V and 5 bases from J, leaving 13 bases between. The CDR3 sequence: CASSIGGRGTEAFF. CDR3 nucleotide sequence: TGTGCCAGTAGTATCGGGGGGCGAGGTACTGAAGCTTTCTTT. Based on the CDR3 plus reference TRBV19 and TRBJ1-1, the full variable domain is DGGITQSPKYLFRKEGQNVTLSCEQNLNHDAMYWYRQDPGQGLRLIYYSQIVNDFQKGDIAEGYSVSREKKESFPLTVTSAQKNPTAFYLCASSIGGRGTEAFFGQGTRLTVV.

J is TRBJ1-1 and V is TRBV2, with 8 bases fitting TRBD1. After removal of 6 bases from V and 1 base from J, the junction contained 4 bases not matched to a gene. This CDR3 comprises 14 residues. In germline, CDR1 is SNHLY, CDR2 FYNNEI. CDR3 sequence reads: CASRWTGRNTEAFF. The CDR3 DNA reads as TGTGCCAGCAGATGGACAGGGCGGAACACTGAAGCTTTCTTT.

The chain links TRBV29-1 to TRBJ2-7, with 8 bases aligning to TRBD2. V lost 5 bases and J lost 4; bases outside the gene matches: 13. CDR3 length: 15 residues. The germline V gene encodes CDR1 SQVTM and CDR2 ANQGSEA. The CDR3 nucleotides are TGCAGCGTTACTACGACTGAGCGGGAGACATACGAGCAGTACTTC. Translation gives CSVTTTERETYEQYF.

The rearrangement uses TRBV7-9 and TRBJ1-1, with 10 bases lining up with TRBD1. The trim removed 5 bases at V and 0 bases at J, leaving 6 bases unmatched. The CDR3 consists of 16 residues. Per the germline V gene, CDR1 is SEHNR and CDR2 is FQNEAQ (reference sequence). The CDR3 sequence: CASSSRDRGLNTEAFF. The CDR3 DNA reads as TGTGCCAGCAGCAGCAGGGACAGGGGATTGAACACTGAAGCTTTCTTT.

The chain has TRBV19 and TRBJ2-7; D is possibly TRBD1 (6 bases). The V end lost 2 bases, the J end lost 2 bases, and 16 bases lay between the germline ends. Germline V gives CDR1 LNHDA, CDR2 SQIVND (reference sequence). The CDR3 runs 16 residues. As DNA, the CDR3 is TGTGCCAGTAGTATATTGACAGGCGGGCTAGCCTACGAGCAGTACTTC. Translated, it gives CASSILTGGLAYEQYF.

The genes are TRBV7-8 and TRBJ1-5; maybe TRBD1 (5 bases). The CDR3 runs 15 residues. The V end was cut by 3 bases, the J end by 4 bases, with 13 bases between. Germline V CDR1 and CDR2: SGHVS, FQNEAQ. Written as DNA, the CDR3 is TGTGCCAGCAGCTTTACCGCGGGGGGGAATCAGCCCCAGCATTTT. It encodes CASSFTAGGNQPQHF.

CDR3 sequence (DNA): TGTGCCAGCAGCTTAGATTATAGCGGACAGTACTTC. Its protein product is CASSLDYSGQYF. The rearrangement joins TRBV11-2 to TRBJ2-7; D possibly corresponds to TRBD2 (6 bases). The V gene's germline CDR1 is SGHAT and CDR2 FQNNGV. CDR3 length: 12 amino acids. With 0 bases removed from V and 10 bases from J, the gap between germline ends came to 10 bases.

The genes are TRBV6-2 or TRBV6-3 and TRBJ1-1; unclear D gene. The V and J ends lost 8 bases and 0 bases respectively, with 13 bases between them. There are 14 residues in the CDR3. From germline, CDR1 is MNHEY and CDR2 SVGEGT. For the CDR3, the DNA is TGTGCCAGCGGTTTACACAGCTTGAACACTGAAGCTTTCTTT. The encoded protein is CASGLHSLNTEAFF.

The J gene is TRBJ1-5, the V gene TRBV30, with TRBD1 matching 7 bases. The CDR3 covers 14 residues. With 0 bases clipped from V and 5 bases from J, the junction kept 4 bases outside the gene matches. In germline, CDR1 is GTSNPN, CDR2 SVGIG (reference sequence). DNA of the CDR3: TGTGCCTGGAGTGTACCGGGACAGTATCAGCCCCAGCATTTT. This sequence encodes CAWSVPGQYQPQHF. The variable domain in full, completed from reference TRBV30 and TRBJ1-5, reads SQTIHQWPATLVQPVGSPLSLECTVEGTSNPNLYWYRQAAGRGLQLLFYSVGIGQISSEVPQNLSASRPQDRQFILSSKKLLLSDSGFYLCAWSVPGQYQPQHFGDGTRLSIL.

Only one count was recorded for this clone. The V and J genes are TRBV7-2 and TRBJ1-5, with 9 bases aligning to TRBD1. With 5 bases clipped from V and 3 bases from J, the junction kept 8 bases outside the gene matches. The CDR3 sequence is 16 residues long. The germline V gene encodes CDR1 SGHTA and CDR2 FQGNSA. In DNA, the CDR3 is TGTGCCAGCAGCCCGTCGACAGGGGGACACAATCAGCCCCAGCATTTT. Amino acid sequence: CASSPSTGGHNQPQHF.

V usage is TRBV11-3 and J usage is TRBJ2-1; 11 bases map to TRBD2. The CDR3 runs to 19 residues. The V and J ends lost 5 bases and 6 bases, in that order; junction bases with no gene match: 18. CDR1 is SGHNT and CDR2 is YENEEA in the germline V gene. The CDR3 DNA sequence: TGTGCCAGCAGCCATAGGATGGGGGATAGCGGGAGGGTTGTCAATGAGCAGTTCTTC. This sequence encodes CASSHRMGDSGRVVNEQFF.

This rearrangement joins TRBV28 to TRBJ1-1, with D possibly TRBD1 on 6 matching bases. Germline V gene sequence: CDR1 MDHEN, CDR2 SYDVKM. With 3 bases removed from V and 3 bases from J, the gap between germline ends came to 11 bases. The CDR3 covers 14 residues. DNA of the CDR3: TGTGCCAGCAGTTTGGCGGACAGATACACTGAAGCTTTCTTT. It specifies CASSLADRYTEAFF.

The rearrangement links TRBV6-5 to TRBJ1-2, with no clear D. Germline CDR1 reads MNHEY; CDR2 reads SVGAGI. The CDR3 is 13 residues long. Trimming cost V 6 bases and J 8 bases, with 16 bases left between them. The CDR3 spells CASRPGEAGGYTF. The DNA for the CDR3 is TGTGCCAGCAGACCTGGAGAGGCGGGCGGCTACACCTTC.

This chain uses TRBV7-3 with TRBJ2-2; the match to TRBD2 covers 11 bases. J lost 9 bases, V lost 2 bases, and 5 bases had no gene match. CDR1 SGHTA and CDR2 FQGTGA come from the germline V gene. This CDR3 comprises 15 residues. The CDR3 spells CASSLLASGRRELFF. Here the CDR3 DNA reads TGTGCCAGCAGCTTATTGGCTAGCGGGAGGAGGGAGCTGTTTTTT.

The rearrangement links TRBV7-8 to TRBJ1-1; a weak D match, TRBD1 (5 bases). The CDR3 extends over 14 amino acids. Germline V gene data show CDR1 as SGHVS and CDR2 as FQNEAQ. Trimming stripped 2 bases from V and 4 bases from J, with 11 bases between. The CDR3, as DNA: TGTGCCAGCAGCTTACTGACAGTGGGCACTGAAGCTTTCTTT. Its translation is CASSLLTVGTEAFF.

V usage is TRBV15 and J usage is TRBJ2-5; 15 bases line up with TRBD2. Germline CDR1 is LNHNV and CDR2 is YYDKDF (reference sequence). This CDR3 has 17 residues. V dropped 4 bases and J dropped 5; count of bases not matched to a gene: 8. CDR3 region: CATSTQHGTSGGETQYF. The CDR3 nucleotides are TGTGCCACCAGCACCCAACACGGGACTAGCGGGGGGGAGACCCAGTACTTC.

The rearrangement joins TRBV5-8 to TRBJ2-1; D gene ambiguous. Germline CDR1 and CDR2: SGHTS and YDEGEE. V was cut by 9 bases and J by 5 bases, with 15 bases left in between. The CDR3 is 13 amino acids. CDR3 loop: CATVRLRDNEQFF. Written as DNA, the CDR3 is TGTGCCACCGTAAGATTAAGGGACAATGAGCAGTTCTTC.